This TCR beta chain was sequenced during a study of cytomegalovirus exposure and HLA in healthy donors (dated by TCRdb to 2016 to 2017). Study-wide context: An earlier analysis of a few hundred of the donors reported about 260 Gb of sequence data and 117 million unique TCR beta sequences obtained from about 179 million T cells. About 330 gigabases of sequencing data and 75 million to 85 million unique TCR sequences made up an early release that covered 640 HLA-typed donors. Of the roughly 390 genotyped donors, more than 75% were placed in the genetic ancestry cluster associated with self-reported Caucasian donors. The aim of the study was to test whether cataloging public T cell receptors could identify signatures of past pathogen exposure. The study profiled the T cell repertoires of hundreds of subjects by immunosequencing and related them to cytomegalovirus serostatus. Besides the first cohort of roughly 640 subjects, a separate validation cohort made up of roughly 120 different subjects was used. To predict cytomegalovirus infection status, the study brought together high-throughput TCR immunosequencing, statistical association of individual TCRs with disease status, and machine learning. In a later analysis, previously published TCR beta repertoires from 550 to 750 donors were re-analyzed and high-resolution HLA genotyping was added so that TCR occurrence patterns could be studied. The later analysis used no new phenotypic data to find candidate immune exposures, relying instead on TCR beta sequences and their occurrence across donors. An earlier analysis of 587 of the donors used high-throughput TCR beta sequencing to judge whether each TCR beta V gene segment behaved as functional or pseudogenic. Donor age, sex, ethnicity and CMV serostatus were compiled together with the repertoire data. Genome-wide SNP genotypes for about three fifths of the roughly 670 donors were used in a later genetic analysis, which treated that subset as a discovery cohort. Every discovery cohort repertoire had been produced on one sequencing platform. Class I and class II HLA loci were covered by the typing at four-digit resolution. The number of donors typed differed by locus, with about 629-640 for A, B, C, DRB1 and DQB1, roughly 520 for DQA1, 600 to 610 for DPA1, and around 450 for DPB1. Because of strong linkage in the cohort, a few DR-DQ haplotypes were treated as single units for association and clustering. On average, roughly 250,000 unique TCR beta nucleotide sequences were sequenced per donor among some 430 genotyped donors of the cohort, with 15% to 20% of those sequences being non-productive.

The cohort consisted of approximately 690 healthy bone marrow donors. At the time of sampling, all cohort members were nominally healthy, though unrecorded immune exposures were likely present. The donor was CMV seronegative and was included in the group of approximately 350 seronegative cohort members. A peripheral blood sample was provided by each donor, and peripheral blood mononuclear cells were used for TCR beta sequencing. The Qiagen DNeasy Blood Extraction Kit was used to extract genomic DNA from the blood cell samples. Including cysteine and phenylalanine, the CDR3 has 15 amino acids. Of the read, only the CDR3 DNA is kept; its 45 bases are in frame from base 1. Trimming leaves V shorter by 4 bases and J shorter by 0 bases, with the junction holding 6 bases beyond the gene matches. Reading the germline V gene gives CDR1 SGHRS and CDR2 YFSETQ. The paper's findings and limits, for the study overall: Broadly in line with IMGT annotations, most TCR beta V segments showed up in productive rearrangements about 87% or about 30% of the time in an earlier analysis of 450 to 750 of the donors. Compared with equally common non-associated chains, HLA-associated TCR beta chains in a later analysis were more clonally expanded and had lower generation probabilities. The cohort was sequenced for TCR beta chains only, and without alpha or paired-chain data the features that could be detected were limited. In the study, 150 to 200 TCR beta chains were listed as associated with cytomegalovirus. The authors suggested that the approach could potentially be extended to other disease states and immunological phenotypes. The earlier analysis of 587 of the donors excluded fewer than 20 rarely observed V segments, including chromosome 9 orphons, because counts were too low. Because some donors lacked HLA typing at each locus, the association tests relied only on the typed subset. Most TCR sequences were observed very rarely across donors, whereas some public TCRs were present in many individuals. When HLA alleles, especially DR and DQ, strongly co-occurred, attributing TCR associations to individual alleles was difficult. A later analysis found that TCR association rates varied across HLA loci, with DRB1 alleles showing the most associated TCRs and HLA-C alleles the fewest. In a later analysis, around 15,000 TCR beta sequences were associated with specific HLA alleles at a false discovery rate of 0.05. An association between a missense DCLRE1C variant and V-gene and J-gene trimming of TCR beta chains was found in a later genetic analysis and replicated in an independent cohort. The classifier was reported to diagnose cytomegalovirus status with high specificity and sensitivity in both the original cohort and the validation cohort. Correlated functional status among segregating V segments might be attributable to linkage disequilibrium, but an unknown experimental factor could not be ruled out. The presence/absence analyses assumed that sequencing depth was roughly uniform across donors, and that assumption may not be true. A later analysis found that most CMV-associated TCR beta chains appeared HLA-restricted, with HLA associations seemingly driven largely by CMV exposure. Some IMGT-functional V segments, including TRBV6-2 and TRBV6-3, could not be distinguished by the 87-base-pair reads and were therefore excluded. For the cohort, immune exposure information was limited to CMV serostatus. A cluster of highly shared sequence variants was judged likely to be a technical artifact of the sequencing pipeline. A further reported finding was that TCR beta sequences accurately predicted the HLA-A and HLA-B alleles for most subjects in the first cohort. Several of the top co-occurrence clusters appeared to be linked to parvovirus B19, influenza, CMV and Epstein-Barr virus, according to a later analysis. A later genetic analysis reported fewer N-insertions in productive TCRs among donors in an Asian-associated ancestry cluster than the roughly 620-donor mean. A few of the identified cytomegalovirus-associated TCR beta chains were confirmed in vitro to be specific for cytomegalovirus antigens.

Turning to this clone: There is no known antigen for this receptor. Within one base of it there is no much larger clone, and no base qualities were kept.

The library was built by means of the immunoSEQ multiplex PCR assay. A mixture of 60 forward primers for TCR Vbeta segments and 13 reverse primers for TCR Jbeta segments was used in the multiplex PCR. A multiplex PCR assay on genomic DNA amplified the CDR3 region of rearranged TCR beta genes. The amplified TCR beta libraries were sequenced on the Illumina HiSeq System as 87-base-pair reads. Regarding the original processing steps: In a later analysis, tens of millions of unique TCR beta chains were counted across the 500 to 850 repertoires, and roughly 11 million of these chains were shared by at least two donors. A nearest-neighbor algorithm error-corrected the raw reads and collapsed the reads into unique sequences, merging closely related sequences to remove PCR and sequencing errors. Alignment of CDR3 sequences to IMGT reference sequences was used to assign V, D and J gene segments. For a sequence to be retained, a match of at least six nucleotides was required to both a V gene segment and a J gene segment. Rearrangements were called productive when the CDR3 lacked stop codons and stayed in frame with V and J; all others were non-productive. Following IMGT convention, CDR3 was defined as the stretch from the second conserved V-encoded cysteine up to the conserved J-encoded phenylalanine. The earlier analysis of 500 to 600 of the donors excluded sequences that lacked an unambiguous match to a single V gene segment. In an earlier analysis of about 590 of the donors, a V segment was called functional when productive rearrangements were above 56.7%, and segregating when the standard deviation between donors exceeded 5%. To diagnose cytomegalovirus status from the catalog of TCR beta chain sequences, a statistical classification framework was built. In a later analysis, V and J genes were assigned by comparing TCR nucleotide sequences against IMGT/GENE-DB human TR gene sequences. Using the TCRdist pipeline, a later analysis assigned CDR3 sequences along with most-parsimonious VDJ recombination scenarios. In a later analysis, each TCR beta chain was defined by its CDR3 amino acid sequence together with its V-gene family, and reads lacking a unique V-gene family were excluded. As a way to deal with suspected cross-contamination and a sequencing artifact, a later analysis dropped under 600 nucleotide sequences that were highly shared and had low generation probability. In a later analysis, a clonal expansion index was calculated for each public chain from normalized within-repertoire ranks of inferred template counts. A later analysis computed generation probabilities with a VDJ recombination model fitted to out-of-frame rearrangements, and checked the results against IGoR. In a later analysis, TCR-TCR, TCR-HLA and TCR-CMV co-occurrence was scored with hypergeometric tests, and a repertoire-size bias correction was applied to TCR pairs. In a later analysis, false discovery rates were estimated by permuting HLA or CMV assignments 20 times. A later analysis grouped co-occurring TCRs with DBSCAN, adding TCRdist sequence similarity when clustering within HLA-allele-positive subsets. Co-occurrence clustering excluded repertoires with fewer than 30,000 or more than 120,000 public chains, plus five with anomalous nucleotide sharing. TCRdb stores this immuneACCESS table with in-frame sequences only. Part of the clones is absent; in the studies checked, under half of the shortfall reflects unresolved V genes, and no reason is known for the rest. The D gene and trimming were derived from the DNA, and the V and J assignments and clone size from that table. Here the sample has under 200,000 clones; approximately 84% occur a single time. The top ten constitute 0.35% to 0.45% of the sample.

The TCR originated in a boy between 2 and 10 years old in good health and CMV-seronegative. The rearranged chain carries TRBV5-1 and TRBJ1-1; TRBD1 aligns with 7 central bases. Sequenced: PBMCs. CDR3 reads: CASSISGQLNTEAFF. The sequenced DNA is TGCGCCAGCAGCATTTCGGGACAGTTGAACACTGAAGCTTTCTTT.